This T cell receptor beta chain was obtained from a study of human T cells and chemical hapten exposure. Time point defined: pre-sensitization, week 0. The treatment here: therapeutic diphenylcyclopropenone sensitization with weekly scalp DPC. Germline CDR1 and CDR2: SEHNR and FQNEAQ (reference sequence). The V end lost 5 bases, the J end lost 0 bases, and 8 bases lay between the germline ends. The CDR3 consists of 15 residues. TCRdb re-derived calls from the RACE reads in MiXCR, one entry per CDR3 protein. The data show some 38,000 distinct CDR3 sequences, with about 7.4% seen just once and roughly 1.3% held by the top ten.

The source was whole blood, collected in connection with sensitization to the hapten diphenylcyclopropenone (DPC). The clonotype comes from a woman between 45 and 65 years old with alopecia areata. Some clones in this sample may be carry-over from other donors' samples. The gene calls are TRBV7-9 and TRBJ2-6; D not resolved. In DNA, the CDR3 is TGTGCCAGCAGCAACTGGGGCTCTGGGGCCAACGTCCTGACTTTC. Its translation is CASSNWGSGANVLTF.